A single sample is the source of the 16 T cell receptor beta chains below, sequenced in a study of T cells in Graves' hyperthyroidism and ophthalmopathy. The CDR3 regions of TCR beta were amplified from RNA transcripts. RT-PCR in the first round (using the HTBI primer set) targeted the TCR CDR3. In TCRdb, the multiplex PCR reads were re-called with MiXCR into one record per CDR3 protein. The data hold about 290,000 distinct CDR3 sequences, with roughly 14% observed a single time. Sequencing was done on a sample of blood. All receptors derive from a woman aged 25 to 39 with Graves' hyperthyroidism that later progressed to Graves' ophthalmopathy.

This clonotype has ten or more counts. This chain connects TRBV27 to TRBJ1-4, with D possibly being TRBD1 (5 bases). The germline V and J ends were trimmed by 5 bases and 4 bases, with 11 bases remaining between them. The CDR3 sequence is 14 residues long. CDR1 is MNHEY and CDR2 is SMNVEV in the germline V gene (reference sequence). CDR3 in amino acids: CASSPRDGNEKLFF. Written as DNA, the CDR3 is TGTGCCAGCAGTCCTAGGGACGGTAATGAAAAACTGTTTTTT.

This clonotype appeared many times. This rearrangement joins TRBV18 to TRBJ2-1, with TRBD1 as a possible D gene (6 bases). The CDR3 sequence is 13 residues long. The V end lost 6 bases, the J end lost 6 bases, and 12 bases lay between the germline ends. Germline CDR1 is KGHSH and CDR2 is LQKENI. The CDR3 spells CASSLQGFNEQFF. The CDR3 DNA reads TGTGCCAGCTCCCTTCAGGGGTTCAATGAGCAGTTCTTC.

Ten or more counts support this clonotype. The chain links TRBV7-8 to TRBJ2-5; no reliable D call. Germline V gene lookup returns CDR1 SGHVS and CDR2 FQNEAQ. V gave up 1 base and J gave up 1 base, with 7 bases separating them. This CDR3 is 14 amino acids long. CDR3 in amino acids: CASSLVGLQETQYF. In nucleotides, the CDR3 is TGTGCCAGCAGCTTAGTAGGCCTCCAAGAGACCCAGTACTTC.

In its sample, this clonotype was seen a few times. The gene calls are TRBV15 and TRBJ1-6; D might be TRBD1 (5 bases). The CDR3 sequence is 13 residues long. V dropped 6 bases and J dropped 9 bases, with 12 bases sitting between them. CDR1 is LNHNV and CDR2 is YYDKDF in the germline V gene (reference sequence). CDR3 nucleotide sequence: TGTGCCACCAGGGGGATGGGGGGTTCACCCCTCCACTTT. It yields the protein CATRGMGGSPLHF.

This clonotype appeared many times. V and J are TRBV5-1 and TRBJ1-6; D uncertain. Germline V lookup: CDR1 SGHRS, CDR2 YFSETQ. V dropped 0 bases and J dropped 9 bases, with 10 bases sitting between them. The CDR3 covers 14 residues. The CDR3 region is CASSLEGNSSPLHF. The CDR3, as DNA: TGCGCCAGCAGCTTGGAGGGTAATAGTTCACCCCTCCACTTT.

This clonotype was found once. The rearrangement links TRBV2 to TRBJ1-2, with TRBD1 matching 7 bases. Per germline, CDR1 SNHLY and CDR2 FYNNEI. There are 16 residues in the CDR3. Trimming at V came to 6 bases and at J to 4 bases, leaving 14 bases not matched to a gene. The CDR3 nucleotides read TGTGCCAGCAGCTTAAAACAGGGGAGGGCCTTCTATGGCTACACCTTC. Protein sequence: CASSLKQGRAFYGYTF.

This clonotype was counted many times. In DNA form, the CDR3 reads TGCAGCGTTCGTGACACCGGGGAGCTGTTTTTT. Protein sequence: CSVRDTGELFF. The rearrangement uses TRBV29-1 and TRBJ2-2; D unresolved. Germline V gene data show CDR1 as SQVTM and CDR2 as ANQGSEA. V was clipped by 5 bases and J by 3 bases, with 4 bases between them. This CDR3 comprises 11 residues.

This clonotype was counted ten times or more. This chain connects TRBV2 to TRBJ1-5; D remains unclear. Per the germline V gene, CDR1 is SNHLY and CDR2 is FYNNEI. CDR3 size: 14 residues. Trimming pared 3 bases from V and 6 bases from J, leaving 12 bases between. The CDR3 DNA follows: TGTGCCAGCAGTGAGGGAAGAGGAAGTCAGCCCCAGCATTTT. Protein product: CASSEGRGSQPQHF.

This clonotype showed up many times. The chain combines TRBV7-9 with TRBJ1-3; TRBD1 agrees at 9 bases. After removal of 5 bases from V and 2 bases from J, the junction contained 7 bases not matched to a gene. The CDR3 is 16 residues long. Germline V gene data show CDR1 as SEHNR and CDR2 as FQNEAQ (reference sequence). The CDR3 region has the DNA TGTGCCAGCAGCCGCCAGACAGGGGGAGCTGGAAACACCATATATTTT. This sequence encodes CASSRQTGGAGNTIYF.

This clonotype has a handful of counts. The V and J genes are TRBV18 and TRBJ2-7; D may match TRBD1 or TRBD2 (5 bases each). The CDR3 is made up of 14 amino acids. V lost 4 bases to trimming and J lost 3 bases, with 13 bases between them. The germline V gene encodes CDR1 KGHSH and CDR2 LQKENI. CDR3 in amino acids: CASSQPGRNYEQYF. The CDR3 nucleotides are TGTGCCAGCTCACAGCCGGGACGGAACTACGAGCAGTACTTC.

Worth noting for this clonotype: This may be a read error, as it is one base from a much larger clone. V and J are TRBV7-2 and TRBJ2-1, with 7 bases aligning to TRBD2. Unmatched junction bases numbered 13, after V lost 6 bases and J lost 8 bases. Germline lookup yields CDR1 SGHTA and CDR2 FQGNSA. CDR3 length equals 15 residues. CDR3 amino acids: CASRPGLTGVYEQFF. The CDR3 region has the DNA TGTGCCAGCAGACCGGGACTAACGGGAGTATATGAGCAGTTCTTC.

This rearrangement joins TRBV18 to TRBJ2-7; D possibly uses TRBD1 or TRBD2 (5 bases each). Germline-derived CDR1 and CDR2 are KGHSH and LQKENI. The CDR3 spans 13 residues. Deletions cut 3 bases from V and 7 bases from J, with 13 bases between. As DNA, the CDR3 is TGTGCCAGCTCACCTGAGGGACCTCGAGAGCAGTACTTC. Protein sequence: CASSPEGPREQYF.

At least ten counts were recorded for this clonotype. V gene TRBV30 combines with J gene TRBJ1-4; TRBD1 might be the D (5 bases). The ends were cut back, 3 bases at V and 4 bases at J, with 12 bases in the middle. This CDR3 is 14 amino acids long. Germline CDR1 is GTSNPN and CDR2 is SVGIG (reference sequence). CDR3 in DNA: TGTGCCTGGAGAGGAGCCGGGGGTAATGAAAAACTGTTTTTT. Protein: CAWRGAGGNEKLFF.

The CDR3 DNA follows: TGTGCCAGCAGCCCCATGGGAGCGGGAGGGCCCTACGAGCAGTACTTC. This codes for CASSPMGAGGPYEQYF. The rearrangement links TRBV9 to TRBJ2-7, with TRBD2 matching over 10 bases. CDR1 and CDR2 (germline): SGDLS, YYNGEE. CDR3 length: 16 residues. Losses at the gene ends were 4 bases for V and 2 bases for J; bases not matched to a gene: 9.

The chain recombines TRBV28 with TRBJ2-1, with TRBD2 identical over 11 bases. The germline CDR1 and CDR2 sequences are MDHEN and SYDVKM. Trimming at V came to 6 bases and at J to 6 bases, leaving 7 bases not matched to a gene. The CDR3 loop spans 15 amino acids. CDR3 loop: CASSSLAGAVNEQFF. CDR3 nucleotides: TGTGCCAGCAGCTCACTAGCGGGGGCCGTCAATGAGCAGTTCTTC. Together with reference TRBV28 and TRBJ2-1, the CDR3 gives the full variable domain: DVKVTQSSRYLVKRTGEKVFLECVQDMDHENMFWYRQDPGLGLRLIYFSYDVKMKEKGDIPEGYSVSREKKERFSLILESASTNQTSMYLCASSSLAGAVNEQFFGPGTRLTVL.

With respect to this clonotype: A far larger clone is only one base removed, so a read error is likely. The chain uses TRBV6-2 or TRBV6-3 and TRBJ1-2; D remains ambiguous. V was clipped by 8 bases and J by 9 bases, with 7 bases between them. The CDR3 consists of 9 residues. CDR1 and CDR2 (germline): MNHEY, SVGEGT. CDR3 DNA: TGTGCCAGCGGATATAGCTACACCTTC. The encoded protein is CASGYSYTF.